The entry that follows covers one TCR beta chain sequence. Its antigen is as yet unknown. Constant-region reverse primers amplified full-length variable regions, followed by semi-nested Nested Universal Primer A PCR. TCRdb used MiXCR to reprocess the 5' RACE reads, holding one entry per CDR3 protein. The sample holds roughly 8,400 distinct CDR3 sequences; 60% are singletons and the top ten take 6.2%. Study-wide points: The TCR gene usage of tumor memory CD4+ T cells clustered together with blood and lymph node memory CD4+ cells and with lymph node naive CD4+ cells.

The junction had 8 bases not matched to a gene; V was cut back by 7 bases and J by 4 bases. This CDR3 has 14 residues. This chain connects TRBV12-3 or TRBV12-4 to TRBJ1-1; 8 nucleotides agree with TRBD1. The origin of this receptor is a female donor with breast cancer. Sequencing was performed on tumor-infiltrating memory CD4+ T cells sorted from the breast tumor. Described subset: memory CD4+ T cells, CD4+CD45RO+CD25-. The CDR3 nucleotides read TGTGCCAGCACCTCACAGGGGGGAGGCACTGAAGCTTTCTTT. Its translation is CASTSQGGGTEAFF.